Presented here are 25 T cell receptor beta chains from one specimen sequenced in a study of post-analysis software for immune sequencing data. Findings and limits, study-wide: TRBV5-6, TRBV5-1 and TRBV20-1 belonged to a set of roughly five TRBV segments that were more frequent in patients than controls.

The antigens for these receptors are not known. Unique molecular identifiers were present in the TCR beta cDNA libraries. MiXCR, run by TCRdb on the PCR reads, gives a single entry per CDR3 protein. The sample includes about 810,000 distinct CDR3 sequences, roughly half of them seen just once. The sample taken for sequencing was blood. The receptors shown here come from a girl aged 10 to 17 with multiple sclerosis.

The sample holds a few counts of this clonotype. This chain links TRBV11-1 with TRBJ2-1; the D gene is possibly TRBD2 (6 bases). Deletions cut 1 base from V and 6 bases from J, with 19 bases between. CDR3 length equals 17 residues. Germline V lookup: CDR1 SGHAT, CDR2 FQDESV (reference sequence). The CDR3 DNA is TGTGCCAGCAGCTTAGGTTGGAGGGGCGGAGTGCGCAATGAGCAGTTCTTC. This codes for CASSLGWRGGVRNEQFF.

The genes are TRBV15 and TRBJ2-7; the match to TRBD2 covers 9 bases. Germline CDR1 and CDR2: LNHNV and YYDKDF (reference sequence). V lost 0 bases and J lost 2; bases outside the gene matches: 2. The CDR3 has 15 residues. DNA for the CDR3: TGTGCCACCAGCAGAGAGGCGGGAGGGCCCTACGAGCAGTACTTC. Protein: CATSREAGGPYEQYF.

This clonotype appeared once. The rearrangement uses TRBV5-1 and TRBJ1-1; 8 bases are shared with TRBD1. Germline V CDR1 and CDR2: SGHRS, YFSETQ. Trimming cost V 2 bases and J 11 bases; bases outside gene matches: 11. The CDR3 is 14 amino acids. The CDR3: CASSLDPGGALAFF. CDR3 sequence (DNA): TGCGCCAGCAGCTTAGACCCAGGGGGCGCGCTCGCTTTCTTT.

This clonotype was observed a few times. The chain uses TRBV20-1 and TRBJ2-5; TRBD2 agrees at 11 bases. This CDR3 region has 13 residues. Germline V CDR1 and CDR2: DFQATT, SNEGSKA (reference sequence). V was clipped by 1 base and J by 5 bases; unmatched bases: 0. CDR3 sequence (DNA): TGCAGTGCTAGAGCTAGCGGGAGGGAGACCCAGTACTTC. This sequence encodes CSARASGRETQYF.

The chain recombines TRBV20-1 with TRBJ2-1; D is possibly TRBD2 (5 bases). Trimming removed 7 bases from V and 2 bases from J, with 12 bases in between. The CDR3 covers 13 residues. CDR1 is DFQATT and CDR2 is SNEGSKA in the germline V gene (reference sequence). The CDR3 sequence is CSGRVRAYNEQFF. The CDR3 nucleotides read TGCAGTGGGCGGGTGAGGGCCTACAATGAGCAGTTCTTC.

Note on this clonotype: The germline gene is not matched at one end of the junction; a read error may be the cause. CDR3 in amino acids: CSARAPSGGIPGMSCNEQFF. CDR3 nucleotides: TGCAGTGCTAGAGCCCCTAGCGGGGGAATCCCCGGCATGTCCTGCAATGAGCAGTTCTTC. The V call is TRBV20-1, the J call TRBJ2-1, with 10 nucleotides matching TRBD2. Germline values: CDR1 DFQATT, CDR2 SNEGSKA (reference sequence). The CDR3 length is 20 residues.

This clonotype was detected a few times. The chain couples TRBV29-1 to TRBJ2-1; either TRBD1 or TRBD2 may fit D (5 bases each). Looked up from germline, CDR1 is SQVTM and CDR2 is ANQGSEA. The CDR3 spans 12 residues. V was clipped by 1 base and J by 6 bases, with 7 bases between them. CDR3 sequence reads: CSVEGGINEQFF. Written as DNA, the CDR3 is TGCAGCGTTGAAGGGGGGATCAATGAGCAGTTCTTC.

The CDR3 DNA sequence: TGTGCCAGCAGCAAAGCAACAGGGGAAGGTCAGCCCCAGCATTTT. Its translation is CASSKATGEGQPQHF. The chain couples TRBV21-1 to TRBJ1-5; the table's D call, TRBD1, was not checked against the DNA. TRBV21-1 is listed as a pseudogene. The CDR3 covers 15 residues.

This rearrangement joins TRBV4-2 to TRBJ2-3; 10 positions agree with TRBD2. Losses at the gene ends were 4 bases for V and 2 bases for J; bases not matched to a gene: 9. This CDR3 comprises 17 residues. Germline loops: CDR1 LGHNA, CDR2 YNFKEQ. CDR3 sequence: CASSPRLAGALTDTQYF. The CDR3, as DNA: TGTGCCAGCAGCCCTCGTCTAGCGGGAGCCCTCACAGATACGCAGTATTTT.

This CDR3 reads CASSSGRDRKYF. CDR3 in DNA: TGTGCCAGCAGTTCCGGACGGGACAGGAAGTACTTC. The chain couples TRBV27 to TRBJ2-5; TRBD1 agrees at 8 bases. In germline, CDR1 is MNHEY, CDR2 SMNVEV (reference sequence). The ends lost 4 bases at V and 12 bases at J; junction bases unmatched: 7. The CDR3 is 12 amino acids.

V gene TRBV13 combines with J gene TRBJ2-1; D possibly corresponds to TRBD2 (6 bases). Germline values: CDR1 PRHDT, CDR2 FYEKMQ (reference sequence). V gave up 4 bases and J gave up 0 bases, with 19 bases separating them. This CDR3 has 18 residues. The CDR3 DNA sequence: TGTGCCAGCAGCTCCTTAGGGGAGGCGGGGACCTCCTACAATGAGCAGTTCTTC. Its translation: CASSSLGEAGTSYNEQFF.

This sequence joins TRBV29-1 and TRBJ2-1, with TRBD2 matching over 11 bases. Looked up from germline, CDR1 is SQVTM and CDR2 is ANQGSEA. CDR3 length: 14 amino acids. The junction had 6 bases not matched to a gene; V was cut back by 6 bases and J by 5 bases. CDR3 DNA: TGCAGCGTACTACCGGGACTAGCGGACAATGAGCAGTTCTTC. It encodes CSVLPGLADNEQFF.

This rearrangement joins TRBV3-1 to TRBJ2-7; D might be TRBD2 (5 bases). The germline CDR1 and CDR2 sequences are LGHDT and YNNKEL (reference sequence). The CDR3 sequence is 14 residues long. Trimming took 6 bases from V and 3 from J, leaving 15 bases between them. The chain's CDR3 is CASSYDPTNYEQYF. The DNA for the CDR3 is TGTGCCAGCAGTTACGATCCGACTAACTACGAGCAGTACTTC.

The J gene is TRBJ2-6, the V gene TRBV7-9, with TRBD1 matching 7 bases. Germline V lookup: CDR1 SEHNR, CDR2 FQNEAQ (reference sequence). The J segment lost 3 bases and the V segment lost 5 bases, leaving 7 bases of the junction unmatched. CDR3 length: 16 amino acids. CDR3: CASSRQGSGGANVLTF. The CDR3 nucleotides are TGTGCCAGCAGCCGACAGGGTTCTGGTGGGGCCAACGTCCTGACTTTC.

V usage is TRBV5-6 and J usage is TRBJ1-2; 7 nucleotides line up with TRBD1. The germline V gene has CDR1 SGHDT and CDR2 YYEEEE. The V gene end was trimmed by 4 bases and the J gene end by 0 bases; junction bases not matched to a gene: 6. This CDR3 contains 15 residues. The CDR3 nucleotides read TGTGCCAGCAGCCTAACAGGGGCCCCTAACTATGGCTACACCTTC. It specifies CASSLTGAPNYGYTF.

This chain uses TRBV7-2 with TRBJ2-1; tentative D call: TRBD1 (6 bases). Germline CDR1 and CDR2: SGHTA and FQGNSA. Trimming stripped 8 bases from V and 7 bases from J, with 21 bases between. This CDR3 has 15 amino acids. CDR3 DNA sequence: TGTGCCAGCTCAATTTGGGGGCGGAAATATAATGAGCAGTTCTTC. This encodes CASSIWGRKYNEQFF.

V gene TRBV19 combines with J gene TRBJ1-4; D not certain. Trimming stripped 7 bases from V and 4 bases from J, with 16 bases between. The CDR3 spans 15 residues. CDR1 is LNHDA, CDR2 SQIVND, per germline (reference sequence). The CDR3 DNA sequence: TGTGCCAGTACCACCGGGCCTCCAAGTAATGAAAAACTGTTTTTT. Amino acid sequence: CASTTGPPSNEKLFF.

The CDR3, as DNA: TGTGCCCAGAGAGGGGACAAATACTACGAGCAGTACTTC. This translates into CAQRGDKYYEQYF. V usage is TRBV2 and J usage is TRBJ2-7, with D maybe TRBD1 (6 bases). CDR1 is SNHLY, CDR2 FYNNEI, per germline. With 11 bases removed from V and 3 bases from J, the gap between germline ends came to 17 bases. The CDR3 totals 13 residues.

This chain joins TRBV4-2 and TRBJ2-1; 12 nucleotides agree with TRBD2. The CDR3 extends over 14 amino acids. The germline V gene encodes CDR1 LGHNA and CDR2 YNFKEQ. V trimming: 1 base; J trimming: 11 bases; junction bases outside the gene matches: 3. The CDR3: CASSQGLAGGKQFF. CDR3 DNA sequence: TGTGCCAGCAGCCAAGGGCTAGCGGGAGGGAAGCAGTTCTTC.

The rearrangement links TRBV10-3 to TRBJ2-5, with D possibly matching TRBD2 (7 bases). CDR3 length equals 13 residues. CDR1 ENHRY and CDR2 SYGVKD come from the germline V gene. Trimming shortened V by 6 bases and J by 4 bases, and 12 bases separated the two germline ends. The CDR3 is CAISQGGAETQYF. The CDR3 region has the DNA TGTGCCATCAGCCAAGGGGGGGCAGAGACCCAGTACTTC.

This clonotype occurred a few times. The chain has TRBV7-3 and TRBJ2-3; 9 bases align to TRBD1. Germline assignment: CDR1 SGHTA and CDR2 FQGTGA. Trimming removed 5 bases from V and 3 bases from J; junction bases left unmatched: 9. This CDR3 contains 16 residues. The CDR3 coding sequence is TGTGCCAGCAGCACCGGACAGGGGTTTAGAACAGATACGCAGTATTTT. Residues: CASSTGQGFRTDTQYF.

The chain combines TRBV29-1 with TRBJ2-7; maybe TRBD2 (5 bases). CDR3 length: 13 amino acids. The V gene's germline CDR1 is SQVTM and CDR2 ANQGSEA. V shed 6 bases and J shed 2 bases, with 14 bases lying between them. The CDR3 loop reads CSVERGNPYEQYF. The CDR3 region has the DNA TGCAGCGTCGAACGGGGAAACCCCTACGAGCAGTACTTC.

The chain recombines TRBV3-1 with TRBJ1-2; D perhaps matches TRBD1 (6 bases). Trimming left V 4 bases short and J 7 bases short, with 13 bases between. The germline V gene has CDR1 LGHDT and CDR2 YNNKEL (reference sequence). This CDR3 comprises 13 residues. The CDR3: CASSLSPGAGYTF. The CDR3 DNA reads TGTGCCAGCAGCCTTAGTCCAGGGGCTGGCTACACCTTC.

The V gene is TRBV20-1, the J gene TRBJ2-1; tentatively, D is TRBD1 or TRBD2 (6 bases each). This CDR3 is 15 amino acids long. Germline CDR1 is DFQATT and CDR2 is SNEGSKA (reference sequence). Trimming left V 0 bases short and J 4 bases short, with 13 bases between. The CDR3 bases are TGCAGTGCTAGAGATCAAGGGGGGCCTTACAATGAGCAGTTCTTC. Protein sequence: CSARDQGGPYNEQFF.

The chain combines TRBV12-3 or TRBV12-4 with TRBJ2-1, with D possibly matching TRBD1 (6 bases). Trimming stripped 6 bases from V and 0 bases from J, with 15 bases between. The CDR3 is 16 residues long. CDR3 sequence (DNA): TGTGCCAGCAGCCTCGGACAGTTGACCTCCTACAATGAGCAGTTCTTC. The encoded protein is CASSLGQLTSYNEQFF.